The source of this TCR beta chain is a study of blood T cell repertoires in COVID-19. Study overall: The study drew acute and convalescent COVID-19 samples from the United States, Italy and Spain. PBMCs, B-cell-depleted T cells, or T cells provided the cDNA or gDNA that made up the material.

Generated by immunoSEQ multiplex PCR, the TCRdb table keeps only in-frame clones and is missing some. The data show hundreds of thousands of clones, 70% to 90% seen once. The sample consisted of PBMCs or T cells enriched from blood (not recorded which). The clonotype was recovered from a woman in her forties with acute COVID-19.

CDR3 protein: CASSGDRANQPQHF. The CDR3 coding sequence is TGTGCCAGTAGCGGGGACAGGGCCAATCAGCCCCAGCATTTT. This chain joins TRBV19 and TRBJ1-5; 9 nucleotides match TRBD1. The CDR3 is made up of 14 amino acids. Germline V lookup: CDR1 LNHDA, CDR2 SQIVND (reference sequence). V dropped 6 bases and J dropped 3; count of bases not matched to a gene: 3.